Sequencing of this T cell receptor beta chain was carried out in a study of PD-1 blockade in classical Hodgkin lymphoma. General observations from the study: Some patients began nivolumab under 1 year after ASCT. These patients were excluded from later analyses. Reports described newly diagnosed patients as having lower baseline TCR diversity than healthy donors. Underlying causes for the observed repertoire differences were not defined, possibly disease activity or prior therapy.

Time point of the sample: cycle 4 day 1 (C4D1), after more than 5 weeks of nivolumab. Patients all relapsed after autologous stem cell transplantation, and there was variation in brentuximab vedotin exposure. Germline CDR1 MNHEY, CDR2 SMNVEV (reference sequence). The ends were cut back, 4 bases at V and 1 base at J, with 8 bases in the middle. The CDR3 spans 13 residues. Libraries were prepared by immunoSEQ multiplex PCR; TCRdb keeps only in-frame clonotypes and omits some of them. The sample has just under 65,000 clones; under 95% are singletons. As for this clone: Antigen specificity is unknown. This same CDR3 is encoded by further DNA sequences in the sample.

The gene calls are TRBV27 and TRBJ2-7; D is undetermined. Sample: peripheral blood mononuclear cells (PBMCs), taken before the fourth cycle of nivolumab. The TCR comes from a human donor with classical Hodgkin lymphoma. The CDR3 region has the DNA TGTGCCAGCAGTTGGGGTCCATCCTACGAGCAGTACTTC. This translates into CASSWGPSYEQYF.